The 22 T cell receptor beta chains listed next were all sequenced from one sample in a study of T cells expressing NK-cell markers. For each CDR3 protein, TCRdb gives one entry from its re-call of the 5' RACE reads, without DNA. The data show hundreds of thousands of distinct CDR3 sequences, and the top ten clones hold around 4%. Source material: blood T cells: a sorted CD56 or NKG2C T cell subset, CD4+ or CD8+ T cells, or bulk PBMC T cells (not recorded which). These receptors were taken from a man younger than 35 in good health.

The chain couples TRBV5-1 to TRBJ2-3; there is no DNA to check the TCRdb D call of TRBD2. The CDR3 consists of 18 residues. Germline V gene lookup returns CDR1 SGHRS and CDR2 YFSETQ. The CDR3 sequence is CASSFGTSGRAGTDTQYF.

The V and J genes are TRBV5-5 and TRBJ1-1; the D call of TRBD1 rests on TCRdb alone, since no DNA is present to check it. Germline CDR1 and CDR2: SGHKS and YYEKEE (reference sequence). The CDR3 spans 15 residues. This CDR3 is CASSLSRDANTEAFF.

V gene TRBV12-3 or TRBV12-4 combines with J gene TRBJ2-3; TCRdb reports TRBD1, a call that lacks DNA to check it against. The CDR3 runs 12 residues. CDR3 amino acids: CASSMSGTGKYF.

V is TRBV5-5 and J is TRBJ2-6; the D call from TCRdb, TRBD1, cannot be confirmed without DNA. Germline CDR1 SGHKS, CDR2 YYEKEE (reference sequence). The CDR3 is made up of 16 amino acids. The CDR3 here is CASRDRVSLGANVLTF.

This chain links TRBV5-1 with TRBJ2-7; TCRdb picks TRBD2, but there is no DNA to check that call. Per germline, CDR1 SGHRS and CDR2 YFSETQ. The CDR3 has 15 amino acids. This CDR3 reads CASSLEGTRLDEQYF.

The chain is built from TRBV6-5 and TRBJ2-1; TCRdb proposes TRBD1, but this gene call is untestable without DNA. CDR1 is MNHEY and CDR2 is SVGAGI in the germline V gene. The CDR3 spans 17 residues. This CDR3 is CASSYWGSGAPYNEQFF.

The chain recombines TRBV7-8 with TRBJ2-1; TCRdb lists TRBD1, though no DNA is available to test this call. This CDR3 contains 16 residues. Germline CDR1 SGHVS, CDR2 FQNEAQ. The CDR3 protein is CASSLGGRTDYNEQFF. Using reference TRBV7-8 and TRBJ2-1 for the parts outside the CDR3, the full variable domain is GAGVSQSPRYKVAKRGQDVALRCDPISGHVSLFWYQQALGQGPEFLTYFQNEAQLDKSGLPSDRFFAERPEGSVSTLKIQRTQQEDSAVYLCASSLGGRTDYNEQFFGPGTRLTVL.

CDR3 region: CSATGTGGTDTQYF. The chain links TRBV20-1 to TRBJ2-3; TCRdb's D call of TRBD1 is untestable without DNA. The germline CDR1 and CDR2 sequences are DFQATT and SNEGSKA (reference sequence). The CDR3 has 14 residues.

CDR3 loop: CASSRAGDSNQPQHF. The rearrangement links TRBV7-9 to TRBJ1-5; without DNA, the TCRdb call of TRBD1 cannot be checked. Germline V lookup: CDR1 SEHNR, CDR2 FQNEAQ (reference sequence). CDR3 length equals 15 residues.

The gene calls are TRBV20-1 and TRBJ1-6. The CDR3 consists of 17 residues. Germline lookup yields CDR1 DFQATT and CDR2 SNEGSKA (reference sequence). CDR3 amino acids: CSARRDSRSSYNSPLHF.

The gene calls are TRBV24-1 and TRBJ2-1; TCRdb lists TRBD2, though no DNA is available to test this call. Germline CDR1 reads KGHDR; CDR2 reads SFDVKD. The CDR3 is made up of 16 amino acids. The CDR3: CATSDFLAGEYNEQFF.

The chain recombines TRBV20-1 with TRBJ1-5. Per the germline V gene, CDR1 is DFQATT and CDR2 is SNEGSKA (reference sequence). CDR3 length: 13 amino acids. This CDR3 reads CSASLVSNQPQHF.

The chain uses TRBV6-1 and TRBJ2-7; the D call from TCRdb, TRBD1, cannot be confirmed without DNA. This CDR3 has 13 residues. Germline V gives CDR1 MNHNS, CDR2 SASEGT. The CDR3 loop is CASSTQGNGEQYF.

The CDR3 spells CASSLQGLRSPLHF. The gene calls are TRBV5-1 and TRBJ1-6; the D call from TCRdb, TRBD1, cannot be confirmed without DNA. CDR3 size: 14 residues. Germline V CDR1 and CDR2: SGHRS, YFSETQ.

The gene calls are TRBV5-1 and TRBJ2-7. The CDR3 totals 14 residues. Germline CDR1 reads SGHRS; CDR2 reads YFSETQ. The CDR3: CASSSPTRYYEQYF.

The chain uses TRBV3-1 and TRBJ2-5; TCRdb gives TRBD1 as the D gene, but with no DNA this cannot be confirmed. CDR1 is LGHDT and CDR2 is YNNKEL in the germline V gene (reference sequence). This CDR3 is 16 amino acids long. CDR3 sequence reads: CASSQHGTAEQETQYF.

The J gene is TRBJ2-7, the V gene TRBV7-9; no DNA is available, so the TRBD2 call from TCRdb remains unchecked. From germline, CDR1 is SEHNR and CDR2 FQNEAQ (reference sequence). The CDR3 is 15 residues long. The CDR3 here is CASSLKGRRIYEQYF. The entire variable domain, with the rest obtained from reference TRBV7-9 and TRBJ2-7, is as follows: DTGVSQNPRHKITKRGQNVTFRCDPISEHNRLYWYRQTLGQGPEFLTYFQNEAQLEKSRLLSDRFSAERPKGSFSTLEIQRTEQGDSAMYLCASSLKGRRIYEQYFGPGTRLTVT.

The genes are TRBV6-5 and TRBJ2-3; TCRdb proposes TRBD1, but this gene call is untestable without DNA. The CDR3 is 15 amino acids. Germline V gives CDR1 MNHEY, CDR2 SVGAGI. CDR3 residues: CASSYGGHITDTQYF.

V gene TRBV6-5 combines with J gene TRBJ1-1. The CDR3 has 11 residues. CDR1 is MNHEY and CDR2 is SVGAGI in the germline V gene. The CDR3 region is CASSTAFVAFF.

The chain links TRBV28 to TRBJ2-3; TCRdb picks TRBD1, but there is no DNA to check that call. This CDR3 is built from 15 residues. The V gene's germline CDR1 is MDHEN and CDR2 SYDVKM. This chain's CDR3 is CASRQEQGVPDTQYF. Filled out from reference TRBV28 and TRBJ2-3, the complete variable domain reads DVKVTQSSRYLVKRTGEKVFLECVQDMDHENMFWYRQDPGLGLRLIYFSYDVKMKEKGDIPEGYSVSREKKERFSLILESASTNQTSMYLCASRQEQGVPDTQYFGPGTRLTVL.

This sequence joins TRBV4-1 and TRBJ2-5; the TRBD1 assignment by TCRdb is unverifiable without DNA. The CDR3 runs to 15 residues. Germline values: CDR1 MGHRA, CDR2 YSYEKL. The CDR3: CASSHGQGFKKTQYF.

The J gene is TRBJ2-3, the V gene TRBV4-3; with no DNA, the TCRdb D assignment of TRBD2 cannot be verified. The CDR3 extends over 15 amino acids. Germline CDR1 and CDR2: LGHNA and YSLEER. CDR3 in amino acids: CASSQDAGAGDTQYF.